This entry lists 20 T cell receptor beta chains sequenced from one sample in a study of cytomegalovirus exposure and HLA in healthy donors. Primers: 60 Vbeta forward and 13 Jbeta reverse. The table came from immunoSEQ multiplex PCR; TCRdb's copy has only in-frame clones and leaves some out. The table shows about 180,000 clones, with roughly 76% occurring only once. Sequenced: PBMCs. Source of these receptors: a woman between 18 and 30 years old in good health and CMV-seropositive.

This clone showed up just once. V is TRBV4-3 and J is TRBJ2-2; D is perhaps TRBD1 (6 bases). The CDR3 has 16 residues. Germline lookup yields CDR1 LGHNA and CDR2 YSLEER. V shed 1 base and J shed 0 bases, with 9 bases lying between them. This CDR3 reads CASSQVWGPNTGELFF. The CDR3 DNA is TGCGCCAGCAGCCAAGTTTGGGGGCCGAACACCGGGGAGCTGTTTTTT.

In regard to this clone: A junction boundary mismatches the germline segment, possibly from a read error. The V gene is TRBV7-7, the J gene TRBJ2-3; no definite D call. The CDR3 has 13 amino acids. Germline V CDR1 and CDR2: SSHAT, FNYEAQ (reference sequence). The CDR3 loop reads CASSLSRTDTQYF. The CDR3, as DNA: TGTGCTAGCAGCTTATCGAGGACAGATACGCAGTATTTT.

Only a few counts were recorded for this clone. The chain carries TRBV18 and TRBJ2-7, with 8 bases that match TRBD1. Germline CDR1 and CDR2: KGHSH and LQKENI. The CDR3 is 14 amino acids. Trimming at V came to 3 bases and at J to 4 bases, leaving 5 bases not matched to a gene. The CDR3 DNA follows: TGTGCCAGCTCACCGGACAGGGTGGGGTACGAGCAGTACTTC. Translating gives CASSPDRVGYEQYF.

This chain uses TRBV6-1 with TRBJ1-2; D is perhaps TRBD1 (5 bases). The CDR3 is 15 residues long. Trimming left V 2 bases short and J 5 bases short, with 15 bases between. The V gene's germline CDR1 is MNHNS and CDR2 SASEGT. The CDR3 region is CASSESIGARYGYTF. CDR3 DNA sequence: TGTGCCAGCAGTGAATCTATAGGGGCCCGGTATGGCTACACCTTC.

This clone was seen only a few times. The chain joins TRBV27 to TRBJ2-3; no clear D. CDR3 size: 13 residues. The germline V gene has CDR1 MNHEY and CDR2 SMNVEV (reference sequence). Trimming pared 0 bases from V and 5 bases from J, leaving 6 bases between. The chain's CDR3 is CASSLSSLDTQYF. Here the CDR3 DNA reads TGTGCCAGCAGTTTATCGTCCTTAGATACGCAGTATTTT.

The J gene is TRBJ1-3, the V gene TRBV7-9; D is unresolved. Germline V gene lookup returns CDR1 SEHNR and CDR2 FQNEAQ (reference sequence). The V end lost 3 bases, the J end lost 0 bases, and 9 bases lay between the germline ends. CDR3 size: 15 residues. The CDR3 DNA reads TGTGCCAGCAGCTTGAGCGCCGGCTCTGGAAACACCATATATTTT. The encoded protein is CASSLSAGSGNTIYF.

This chain connects TRBV25-1 to TRBJ1-4; D remains ambiguous. V lost 6 bases, J lost 6 bases, and 8 bases lay in between. The CDR3 is 12 residues long. Germline CDR1 and CDR2: MGHDK and SYGVNS. The CDR3 nucleotides are TGTGCCAGCAGCCGATTAGATGAAAAACTGTTTTTT. Protein: CASSRLDEKLFF.

This clone came up a few times. The chain is built from TRBV19 and TRBJ2-7, with 12 bases fitting TRBD1. V gave up 2 bases and J gave up 2 bases; unmatched junction bases: 4. The CDR3 contains 16 residues. Germline V gives CDR1 LNHDA, CDR2 SQIVND (reference sequence). The CDR3 coding sequence is TGTGCCAGTAGTATAACCGGGACAGGGGGCACCTACGAGCAGTACTTC. Protein: CASSITGTGGTYEQYF.

J is TRBJ2-7 and V is TRBV5-1, with D possibly matching TRBD1 (5 bases). V lost 7 bases and J 3 bases, leaving 17 bases between the germline ends. The germline gives CDR1 SGHRS, CDR2 YFSETQ. The CDR3 totals 14 residues. CDR3 in amino acids: CASGSTEPFYEQYF. The DNA of the CDR3 is TGCGCCAGCGGGTCGACAGAGCCATTCTACGAGCAGTACTTC.

The V call is TRBV2, the J call TRBJ1-5; TRBD1 matches 7 bases. J was trimmed by 4 bases and V by 6 bases; bases with no gene match: 12. The germline CDR1 and CDR2 sequences are SNHLY and FYNNEI. The CDR3 is made up of 16 amino acids. In DNA, the CDR3 is TGTGCCAGCAGCAACGACAGGGCGAGTGCAAATCAGCCCCAGCATTTT. Its translation is CASSNDRASANQPQHF.

The chain recombines TRBV30 with TRBJ1-6; TRBD1 matches at 10 bases. Losses at the gene ends were 5 bases for V and 5 bases for J; bases not matched to a gene: 6. The CDR3 has 15 amino acids. The V gene's germline CDR1 is GTSNPN and CDR2 SVGIG (reference sequence). The CDR3 here is CAWLDRGLHNSPLHF. The CDR3, as DNA: TGTGCCTGGCTAGACAGGGGGCTACATAATTCACCCCTCCACTTT.

The gene calls are TRBV9 and TRBJ1-2; 7 nucleotides match TRBD1. Per germline, CDR1 SGDLS and CDR2 YYNGEE. The CDR3 covers 13 residues. Losses at the gene ends were 3 bases for V and 6 bases for J; bases not matched to a gene: 5. The DNA for the CDR3 is TGTGCCAGCAGCGGGCGACAGGGTAATGGCTACACCTTC. It yields the protein CASSGRQGNGYTF.

This clone was counted only a few times. The chain couples TRBV13 to TRBJ1-6; D is uncertain. Germline CDR1 PRHDT, CDR2 FYEKMQ (reference sequence). Trimming took off 5 bases at V and 9 bases at J, with 14 bases between the two ends. The CDR3 length is 14 residues. The CDR3 region is CASSREGSGSPLHF. The DNA of the CDR3 is TGTGCCAGCAGCCGGGAAGGGTCGGGTTCACCCCTCCACTTT.

The rearrangement uses TRBV2 and TRBJ2-3, with TRBD2 identical over 7 bases. With 7 bases clipped from V and 3 bases from J, the junction kept 13 bases outside the gene matches. The CDR3 contains 16 residues. CDR1 is SNHLY, CDR2 FYNNEI, per germline. CDR3 coding DNA: TGTGCCAGCATCCCGGGTGAGCGGGGCCCGACAGATACGCAGTATTTT. Translation gives CASIPGERGPTDTQYF.

This chain joins TRBV29-1 and TRBJ1-1, with D hard to call. The CDR3 sequence is 14 residues long. V was pared by 6 bases and J by 3 bases, with 17 bases between. CDR1 is SQVTM and CDR2 is ANQGSEA in the germline V gene. DNA of the CDR3: TGCAGCGTAGCCAGAATGGTGGAGGACACTGAAGCTTTCTTT. Translation gives CSVARMVEDTEAFF.

This chain links TRBV29-1 with TRBJ2-5; D is undetermined. Germline CDR1 SQVTM, CDR2 ANQGSEA. This CDR3 comprises 12 residues. Trimming pared 5 bases from V and 5 bases from J, leaving 12 bases between. The CDR3 sequence: CSVTSVGETQYF. CDR3 bases: TGCAGCGTTACATCAGTCGGGGAGACCCAGTACTTC.

This clone appeared a few times. The chain carries TRBV4-3 and TRBJ2-7; D gene unclear. This CDR3 comprises 14 residues. V was clipped by 1 base and J by 7 bases, with 14 bases between them. CDR1 is LGHNA, CDR2 YSLEER, per germline. The CDR3 DNA is TGCGCCAGCAGCCAAGTTGTAGGTAGCCGTGAGCAGTACTTC. Encoded protein: CASSQVVGSREQYF.

Details on this clone: One end of the junction fails to match germline, which may point to a read error. The chain carries TRBV4-1 and TRBJ2-7, with D tentatively TRBD2 (6 bases). Germline V lookup: CDR1 MGHRA, CDR2 YSYEKL. CDR3 size: 15 residues. CDR3 sequence reads: CASSQVGDLLYGQYF. CDR3 DNA: TGCGCCAGCAGCCAAGTTGGGGACTTACTGTACGGGCAGTACTTC.

The chain joins TRBV2 to TRBJ1-1; D gene ambiguous. With 2 bases removed from V and 1 base from J, the gap between germline ends came to 11 bases. This CDR3 is 15 amino acids long. The germline V gene encodes CDR1 SNHLY and CDR2 FYNNEI. The CDR3 nucleotides are TGTGCCAGCAGTGAATACAACAGAGAGAACACTGAAGCTTTCTTT. Amino acid sequence: CASSEYNRENTEAFF. Variable domain in full (rest from reference TRBV2 and TRBJ1-1): EPEVTQTPSHQVTQMGQEVILRCVPISNHLYFYWYRQILGQKVEFLVSFYNNEISEKSEIFDDQFSVERPDGSNFTLKIRSTKLEDSAMYFCASSEYNRENTEAFFGQGTRLTVV.

The gene calls are TRBV4-2 and TRBJ2-1; TRBD2 matches 13 bases. V lost 4 bases to trimming and J lost 7 bases; unmatched junction nucleotides: 7. This CDR3 has 16 residues. Germline V gene lookup returns CDR1 LGHNA and CDR2 YNFKEQ. The DNA for the CDR3 is TGTGCCAGCAGCCTCTACACTAGCGGGGGGGGGAATGAGCAGTTCTTC. This gives the protein CASSLYTSGGGNEQFF.